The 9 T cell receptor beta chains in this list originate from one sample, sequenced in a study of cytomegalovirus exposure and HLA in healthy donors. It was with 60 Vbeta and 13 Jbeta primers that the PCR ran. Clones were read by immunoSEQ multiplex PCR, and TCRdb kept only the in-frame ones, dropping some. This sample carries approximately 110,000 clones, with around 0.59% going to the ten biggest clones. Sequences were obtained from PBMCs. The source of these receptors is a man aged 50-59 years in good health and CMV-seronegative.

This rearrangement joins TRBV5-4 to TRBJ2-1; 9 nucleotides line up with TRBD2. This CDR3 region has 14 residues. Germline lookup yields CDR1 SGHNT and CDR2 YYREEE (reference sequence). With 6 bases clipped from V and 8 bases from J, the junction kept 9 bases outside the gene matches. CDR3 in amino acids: CASKASGARDEQFF. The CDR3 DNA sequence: TGTGCCAGCAAGGCTAGCGGGGCCAGAGATGAGCAGTTCTTC. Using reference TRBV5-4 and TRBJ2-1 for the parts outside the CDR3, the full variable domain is ETGVTQSPTHLIKTRGQQVTLRCSSQSGHNTVSWYQQALGQGPQFIFQYYREEENGRGNFPPRFSGLQFPNYSSELNVNALELDDSALYLCASKASGARDEQFFGPGTRLTVL.

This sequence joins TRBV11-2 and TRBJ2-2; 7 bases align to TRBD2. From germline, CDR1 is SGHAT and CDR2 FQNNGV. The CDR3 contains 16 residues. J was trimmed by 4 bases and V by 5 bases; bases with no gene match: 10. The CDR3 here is CASSPPGGLTTGELFF. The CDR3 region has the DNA TGTGCCAGCAGCCCCCCGGGGGGACTTACCACCGGGGAGCTGTTTTTT.

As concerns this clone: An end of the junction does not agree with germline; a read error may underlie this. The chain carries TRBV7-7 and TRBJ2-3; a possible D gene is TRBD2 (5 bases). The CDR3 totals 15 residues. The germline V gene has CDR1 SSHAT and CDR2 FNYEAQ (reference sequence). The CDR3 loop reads CASSRGASSTDTQYF. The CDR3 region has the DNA TGTGCTAGCAGCCGTGGTGCTAGCTCCACAGATACGCAGTATTTT.

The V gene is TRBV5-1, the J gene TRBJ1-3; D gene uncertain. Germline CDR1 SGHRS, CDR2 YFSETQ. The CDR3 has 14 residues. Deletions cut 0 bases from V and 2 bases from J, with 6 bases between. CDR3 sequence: CASSLEAAGNTIYF. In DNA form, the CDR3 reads TGCGCCAGCAGCTTGGAGGCGGCTGGAAACACCATATATTTT.

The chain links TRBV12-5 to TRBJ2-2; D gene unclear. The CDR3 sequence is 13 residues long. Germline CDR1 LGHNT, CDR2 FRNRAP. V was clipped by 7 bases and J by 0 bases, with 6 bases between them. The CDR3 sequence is CASATANTGELFF. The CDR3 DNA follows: TGTGCTAGTGCCACGGCGAACACCGGGGAGCTGTTTTTT.

As DNA, the CDR3 is TGTGCCAGTAGTACCCATAGAACTAGCAATCAGCCCCAGCATTTT. Protein sequence: CASSTHRTSNQPQHF. The rearrangement links TRBV19 to TRBJ1-5, with D unclear. Germline V CDR1 and CDR2: LNHDA, SQIVND (reference sequence). Trimming took 4 bases from V and 0 from J, leaving 10 bases between them. The CDR3 length is 15 residues.

This chain's CDR3 is CASSQDLGGETEAFF. The CDR3 DNA sequence: TGTGCCAGCAGCCAAGATCTCGGGGGTGAAACTGAAGCTTTCTTT. The gene calls are TRBV4-2 and TRBJ1-1, with TRBD1 as a possible D gene (5 bases). CDR3 length: 15 residues. V lost 0 bases and J lost 5, with 13 bases in between. The V gene's germline CDR1 is LGHNA and CDR2 YNFKEQ.

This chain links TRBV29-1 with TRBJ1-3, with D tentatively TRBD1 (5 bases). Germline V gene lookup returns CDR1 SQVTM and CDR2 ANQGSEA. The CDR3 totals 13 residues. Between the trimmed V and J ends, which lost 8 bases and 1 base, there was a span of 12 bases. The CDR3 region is CSPPAGSGNTIYF. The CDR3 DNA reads TGCAGCCCCCCTGCAGGGTCTGGAAACACCATATATTTT.

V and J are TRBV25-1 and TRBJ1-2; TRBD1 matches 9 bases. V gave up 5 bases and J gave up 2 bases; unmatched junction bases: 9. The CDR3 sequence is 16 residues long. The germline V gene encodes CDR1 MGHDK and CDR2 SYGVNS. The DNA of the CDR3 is TGTGCCAGCAGTAATACAGGGGGCTCAGGCAACTATGGCTACACCTTC. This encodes CASSNTGGSGNYGYTF.